This T cell receptor (beta chain) derives from a study of blood T cell repertoires in COVID-19. As for the study in general: Researchers got acute and convalescent COVID-19 samples from the United States, Italy and Spain. From T cells, B-cell-depleted T cells, or PBMCs came the material, which was cDNA or gDNA.

This CDR3 region has 12 residues. The germline gives CDR1 SGHRS, CDR2 YFSETQ. The ends were cut back, 4 bases at V and 5 bases at J, with 9 bases in the middle. Per the authors' pipeline: Nucleated cell counts were estimated from reference gene primer amplification. Assay used: immunoSEQ multiplex PCR; TCRdb lists only in-frame clones, some missing. The V and J calls and clone size come from that table; D and trimming were worked out from the DNA. The sample lists 30,000 to 40,000 clones; 74% were seen once. The rearrangement links TRBV5-1 to TRBJ1-2, with unresolved D. The sequencing input was peripheral blood. The TCR originated in a man between 65 and 80 years old with COVID-19, enrolled during active disease. Here the CDR3 DNA reads TGCGCCAGCAGCCAACGGGGATATGGCTACACCTTC. This gives the protein CASSQRGYGYTF.